A selection of T cell receptor beta chains follows, all from one sample in a study of blood T cell repertoires in COVID-19. Only in-frame clones appear in the TCRdb table, and some are missing; sequencing was by immunoSEQ multiplex PCR. This table holds approximately 170,000 clones, about 88% found once. Sequencing input: peripheral blood. All receptors come from a man aged 60 to 69 with acute or convalescent COVID-19. Each CDR3 is given with its conserved first and last residue. Fields, in order: clone size, J gene, D gene, V gene, CDR3 DNA, CDR3 protein. A D gene is named only where the DNA matches it firmly. Rows give clone size only sometimes, using once, few, many, or a class for an expanded clone.

abundance: -
j_gene: TRBJ2-1
d_gene: -
v_gene: TRBV18
CDR3nt: TGTGCCAGCTCCCCCGCTCCCCCCGGTCCCAACAATGAGCAGTTCTTC
CDR3aa: CASSPAPPGPNNEQFF

abundance: -
j_gene: TRBJ2-3
d_gene: TRBD2
v_gene: TRBV27
CDR3nt: TGTGCCAGCAGTCGACTAGCGGGGCTCCACAGCACAGATACGCAGTATTTT
CDR3aa: CASSRLAGLHSTDTQYF

abundance: once
j_gene: TRBJ2-7
d_gene: -
v_gene: TRBV30
CDR3nt: TGTGCCTGGAGTGGCCCGAGGCTCGGGAACTACGAGCAGTACTTC
CDR3aa: CAWSGPRLGNYEQYF

abundance: few
j_gene: TRBJ2-7
d_gene: TRBD1
v_gene: TRBV9
CDR3nt: TGTGCCAGCAGCGTAGAGGATTTTGTAGGGACAGGCTACGAGCAGTACTTC
CDR3aa: CASSVEDFVGTGYEQYF

abundance: -
j_gene: TRBJ1-5
d_gene: TRBD1
v_gene: TRBV19
CDR3nt: TGTGCCAGTAGGACGGACAGGGGTATCAAGACCCAGCATTTT
CDR3aa: CASRTDRGIKTQHF

abundance: -
j_gene: TRBJ1-6
d_gene: -
v_gene: TRBV5-5
CDR3nt: TGTGCCAGCAGCCTTAGGACAGATTCACCCCTCCACTTT
CDR3aa: CASSLRTDSPLHF

abundance: -
j_gene: TRBJ2-1
d_gene: -
v_gene: TRBV5-1
CDR3nt: TGCGCCAGCAGAGAAGGGGATGAGCAGTTCTTC
CDR3aa: CASREGDEQFF

abundance: -
j_gene: TRBJ1-1
d_gene: TRBD1
v_gene: TRBV10-3
CDR3nt: TGTGCCACCTTGACAGGGTTGGACACTGAAGCTTTCTTT
CDR3aa: CATLTGLDTEAFF

abundance: -
j_gene: TRBJ1-4
d_gene: -
v_gene: TRBV5-1
CDR3nt: TGCGCCAGCAGCTTCAGTTTGGAGAATGAAAAACTGTTTTTT
CDR3aa: CASSFSLENEKLFF

abundance: -
j_gene: TRBJ1-1
d_gene: -
v_gene: TRBV5-8
CDR3nt: TGTGCCAGCAGCTTGTACGGTGAAGCTTTCTTT
CDR3aa: CASSLYGEAFF

abundance: once
j_gene: TRBJ2-7
d_gene: TRBD2
v_gene: TRBV7-2
CDR3nt: TGTGCCAGCAGCTCCGGACTAGGAGAATACGAGCAGTACTTC
CDR3aa: CASSSGLGEYEQYF

abundance: -
j_gene: TRBJ1-2
d_gene: TRBD1
v_gene: TRBV5-4
CDR3nt: TGTGCCACGACTTCAGGGGGCTGGCGTGGCTACACCTTC
CDR3aa: CATTSGGWRGYTF

abundance: -
j_gene: TRBJ2-5
d_gene: -
v_gene: TRBV7-2
CDR3nt: TGTGCCAGCAGCTTAGGTTTTCAGGGGCTCGGGGAGACCCAGTACTTC
CDR3aa: CASSLGFQGLGETQYF

abundance: -
j_gene: TRBJ1-1
d_gene: TRBD1
v_gene: TRBV19
CDR3nt: TGTGCCAGTAGGCTACAGGGGGCAGAAACTGAAGCTTTCTTT
CDR3aa: CASRLQGAETEAFF

abundance: -
j_gene: TRBJ1-2
d_gene: TRBD1
v_gene: TRBV6-5
CDR3nt: TGTGCCAGCGGGGACAGCATCTATGGCTACACCTTC
CDR3aa: CASGDSIYGYTF

abundance: few
j_gene: TRBJ2-2
d_gene: TRBD2
v_gene: TRBV5-1
CDR3nt: TGCGCCAGCAGCTTGGGACTAGCTGCCACCGGGGAGCTGTTTTTT
CDR3aa: CASSLGLAATGELFF

abundance: -
j_gene: TRBJ2-7
d_gene: -
v_gene: TRBV4-1
CDR3nt: TGCGCCAGCAGCCATTCAAAGGGGCCTTCCGGGGAGCAGTACTTC
CDR3aa: CASSHSKGPSGEQYF

abundance: -
j_gene: TRBJ1-1
d_gene: TRBD1
v_gene: TRBV7-3
CDR3nt: TGTGCCAGCAGCCCAACGACAGGGCCCGGCACTGAAGCTTTCTTT
CDR3aa: CASSPTTGPGTEAFF

abundance: -
j_gene: TRBJ2-3
d_gene: TRBD2
v_gene: TRBV11-3
CDR3nt: TGTGCCAGCAGCTTAACTAGCGGGGGGGGCACAGATACGCAGTATTTT
CDR3aa: CASSLTSGGGTDTQYF

abundance: -
j_gene: TRBJ1-2
d_gene: -
v_gene: TRBV21-1
CDR3nt: TGTGCCAGCATTTTGACGTGGACAGGGGTTGGCTACACCTTC
CDR3aa: CASILTWTGVGYTF

abundance: -
j_gene: TRBJ1-4
d_gene: -
v_gene: TRBV27
CDR3nt: TGTGCCAGCAGCTCGGGGGTGGGTGAAAAACTGTTTTTT
CDR3aa: CASSSGVGEKLFF

abundance: -
j_gene: TRBJ2-3
d_gene: -
v_gene: TRBV5-6
CDR3nt: TGTGCCAGCACCGACAGAACCACAGATACGCAGTATTTT
CDR3aa: CASTDRTTDTQYF

abundance: once
j_gene: TRBJ2-1
d_gene: TRBD1
v_gene: TRBV7-9
CDR3nt: TGTGCCAGCAGCTCCACCGGGACAGGGAGCACGAATGAGCAGTTCTTC
CDR3aa: CASSSTGTGSTNEQFF

abundance: -
j_gene: TRBJ2-1
d_gene: -
v_gene: TRBV4-1
CDR3nt: TGCGCCAGCAGCCCCGTCGGACGGGACTCATACAATGAGCAGTTCTTC
CDR3aa: CASSPVGRDSYNEQFF

abundance: -
j_gene: TRBJ1-2
d_gene: -
v_gene: TRBV5-1
CDR3nt: TGCGCCAGCAGCTTGGCGGCAGGCACTAACTATGGCTACACCTTC
CDR3aa: CASSLAAGTNYGYTF

abundance: few
j_gene: TRBJ2-7
d_gene: -
v_gene: TRBV6-2/TRBV6-3
CDR3nt: TGTGCCAGCAGTACCGGACTCTACGAGCAGTACTTC
CDR3aa: CASSTGLYEQYF

abundance: -
j_gene: TRBJ2-2
d_gene: TRBD2
v_gene: TRBV10-2
CDR3nt: TGCGCCAGCAGTGAGGGGACTAGCGGGGGCACCGGGGAGCTGTTTTTT
CDR3aa: CASSEGTSGGTGELFF

abundance: -
j_gene: TRBJ1-5
d_gene: -
v_gene: TRBV5-6
CDR3nt: TGTGCCAGCAGCTCCGGGCGGGGATTGGGACAGCCCCAGCATTTT
CDR3aa: CASSSGRGLGQPQHF

abundance: -
j_gene: TRBJ2-2
d_gene: -
v_gene: TRBV6-5
CDR3nt: TGTGCCAGCCGATTGGGACTTAACACCGGGGAGCTGTTTTTT
CDR3aa: CASRLGLNTGELFF

abundance: few
j_gene: TRBJ2-2
d_gene: -
v_gene: TRBV6-4
CDR3nt: TGTGCCAGCAGGTACCGGCAGGCGGGCGAGGACGGGGAGCTGTTTTTT
CDR3aa: CASRYRQAGEDGELFF

abundance: -
j_gene: TRBJ1-3
d_gene: -
v_gene: TRBV21-1
CDR3nt: TGTGCCAGCAGCAAAAAGGGGCCAGAAAGACCGGACTCTGGAAACACCATATATTTT
CDR3aa: CASSKKGPERPDSGNTIYF

abundance: -
j_gene: TRBJ1-1
d_gene: -
v_gene: TRBV19
CDR3nt: TGTGCCAGTAGTATCTGGCAGATGAACACTGAAGCTTTCTTT
CDR3aa: CASSIWQMNTEAFF

abundance: -
j_gene: TRBJ2-5
d_gene: TRBD1
v_gene: TRBV7-2
CDR3nt: TGTGCCAGCAGCTTAGCCGACAGGGGGAGGGAGACCCAGTACTTC
CDR3aa: CASSLADRGRETQYF

abundance: -
j_gene: TRBJ1-3
d_gene: -
v_gene: TRBV7-9
CDR3nt: TGTGCCAGCAGACCTGACAGATTTCACTCTGGAAACACCATATATTTT
CDR3aa: CASRPDRFHSGNTIYF

abundance: -
j_gene: TRBJ1-2
d_gene: -
v_gene: TRBV15
CDR3nt: TGTGCCACCAGCAGAGATTACCAGGTCACTTATGGCTACACCTTC
CDR3aa: CATSRDYQVTYGYTF

abundance: -
j_gene: TRBJ1-1
d_gene: -
v_gene: TRBV7-3
CDR3nt: TGTGCCAGCAGCGAGCGAGGGCCCGGCCGAAACACTGAAGCTTTCTTT
CDR3aa: CASSERGPGRNTEAFF

abundance: -
j_gene: TRBJ2-5
d_gene: TRBD2
v_gene: TRBV7-9
CDR3nt: TGTGCCAGCAGCTTAGGGGTAGCGGGACAATGGGAGACCCAGTACTTC
CDR3aa: CASSLGVAGQWETQYF

abundance: -
j_gene: TRBJ1-5
d_gene: TRBD1
v_gene: TRBV20-1
CDR3nt: TGCAGTGCTAGTAGACAGGGAAACAATCAGCCCCAGCATTTT
CDR3aa: CSASRQGNNQPQHF

abundance: -
j_gene: TRBJ1-5
d_gene: -
v_gene: TRBV19
CDR3nt: TGTGCCAGTAGTATAGCCCAGGGCCAGCCCCAGCATTTT
CDR3aa: CASSIAQGQPQHF